Below, 15 T cell receptor beta chains from the same sample are listed, as sequenced in a study of post-analysis software for immune sequencing data. These receptors have no known antigen. The study's findings and limits: With TRBV5-6, TRBV5-1 and TRBV20-1 included, 4 or 5 TRBV segments were more frequent in patients than in controls.

The library was made from cDNA and included unique molecular identifiers. TCRdb reprocessed the PCR reads via MiXCR and lists one record per CDR3 protein. The sample consists of hundreds of thousands of distinct CDR3 sequences, less than 35% of them appearing once. Sequencing was performed on blood. The receptors here all came from a girl aged 5-17 years with multiple sclerosis.

This clonotype occurred a few times. In DNA form, the CDR3 reads TGCGCCAGCAGCGTGACTAGCAGGGAACGCTCGGCAATCGATGAGCAGTTCTTC. It codes for CASSVTSRERSAIDEQFF. The rearrangement joins TRBV5-1 to TRBJ2-1; 7 nucleotides line up with TRBD2. The CDR3 contains 18 residues. CDR1 is SGHRS, CDR2 YFSETQ, per germline. V gave up 4 bases and J gave up 8 bases; unmatched junction bases: 21.

There are a few counts of this clonotype. V and J are TRBV7-2 and TRBJ2-3; D not resolved. Germline-derived CDR1 and CDR2 are SGHTA and FQGNSA. The length of the CDR3 is 17 residues. V lost 1 base and J 4 bases, leaving 18 bases between the germline ends. The CDR3 reads CASSLGVYGRSADTQYF. The DNA for the CDR3 is TGTGCCAGCAGCTTAGGGGTGTACGGCCGAAGCGCAGATACGCAGTATTTT.

V gene TRBV5-1 combines with J gene TRBJ2-3; TRBD1 matches at 10 bases. The CDR3 spans 16 residues. Germline CDR1 SGHRS, CDR2 YFSETQ. With 1 base clipped from V and 3 bases from J, the junction kept 5 bases outside the gene matches. In DNA form, the CDR3 reads TGCGCCAGCAGCTTGACCGGGACAGGGGTGACAGATACGCAGTATTTT. As protein: CASSLTGTGVTDTQYF.

The chain has TRBV13 and TRBJ2-6; unclear D gene. Germline CDR1 and CDR2: PRHDT and FYEKMQ (reference sequence). The ends were cut back, 5 bases at V and 0 bases at J, with 11 bases in the middle. The CDR3 covers 16 residues. CDR3 nucleotide sequence: TGTGCCAGCAGCCTACTACCCAACTCTGGGGCCAACGTCCTGACTTTC. Its translation is CASSLLPNSGANVLTF.

Only a few counts were recorded for this clonotype. The rearrangement joins TRBV28 to TRBJ2-5; no reliable D call. V was cut by 7 bases and J by 5 bases, with 8 bases left in between. CDR3 length: 11 amino acids. Germline values: CDR1 MDHEN, CDR2 SYDVKM. The CDR3 nucleotides read TGTGCCAGCAACGGGCGGGAGACCCAGTACTTC. The encoded protein is CASNGRETQYF.

This clonotype appeared a few times. The chain carries TRBV9 and TRBJ2-7; 8 positions agree with TRBD1. The V segment lost 3 bases and the J segment 2 bases; nucleotides outside the gene matches: 7. The CDR3 has 15 residues. Germline CDR1 SGDLS, CDR2 YYNGEE. The CDR3 spells CASSATGTGTYEQYF. CDR3 nucleotide sequence: TGTGCCAGCAGCGCAACCGGGACAGGAACCTACGAGCAGTACTTC.

This clonotype occurred once. Germline is not matched at one junction end, which may reflect a read error. The chain joins TRBV6-5 to TRBJ2-6, with D perhaps matching TRBD1 or TRBD2 (6 bases each). Germline loops: CDR1 MNHEY, CDR2 SVGAGI. This CDR3 spans 17 amino acids. CDR3 region: CASSYLGGERGANVLAF. The CDR3 DNA sequence: TGTGCCAGCAGTTACCTGGGCGGGGAAAGGGGGGCCAACGTCCTGGCTTTC.

This clonotype was seen only a few times. V and J are TRBV20-1 and TRBJ2-7; 9 bases line up with TRBD1. CDR3 length: 14 residues. CDR1 is DFQATT and CDR2 is SNEGSKA in the germline V gene (reference sequence). Germline trimming cut 3 bases from V and 6 bases from J; bases unmatched to any gene: 9. The DNA of the CDR3 is TGCAGTGCTAGGACACAGGGGGCGGGTGGCGAGCAGTACTTC. Translated, it gives CSARTQGAGGEQYF.

This sequence joins TRBV5-6 and TRBJ2-5, with a possible D match to TRBD2 (6 bases). CDR3 size: 15 residues. The germline V gene has CDR1 SGHDT and CDR2 YYEEEE. The germline V and J ends were trimmed by 3 bases and 5 bases, with 17 bases remaining between them. CDR3 nucleotides: TGTGCCAGCAGCTCGGAGGGGCTAGTTAAGGAGACCCAGTACTTC. Translating gives CASSSEGLVKETQYF.

There are a few counts of this clonotype. V and J are TRBV7-2 and TRBJ2-7; D possibly corresponds to TRBD1 (7 bases). Per the germline V gene, CDR1 is SGHTA and CDR2 is FQGNSA. CDR3 length: 13 residues. Between the trimmed V and J ends, which lost 5 bases and 10 bases, there was a span of 18 bases. CDR3 DNA: TGTGCCAGCAGCACACGGAGGGACAGCGACCAGTACTTC. Residues: CASSTRRDSDQYF.

The chain combines TRBV6-1 with TRBJ2-2; 7 bases match TRBD2. CDR1 MNHNS and CDR2 SASEGT come from the germline V gene. This CDR3 contains 16 residues. Trimming at V came to 2 bases and at J to 1 base, leaving 4 bases not matched to a gene. The CDR3 here is CASSELASGNTGELFF. The CDR3 DNA is TGTGCCAGCAGTGAATTGGCTAGCGGGAACACCGGGGAGCTGTTTTTT.

This clonotype was detected only once. A read error may account for a junction end that differs from germline. The V gene is TRBV5-8, the J gene TRBJ2-3; D unclear. The CDR3 covers 15 residues. Germline values: CDR1 SGHTS, CDR2 YDEGEE. The CDR3 DNA follows: TGTGCCAGCAGCATGACTGAGGTTCTCGCAGATACGCGGTATTTT. Encoded protein: CASSMTEVLADTRYF.

The chain carries TRBV4-1 and TRBJ1-5; D gene ambiguous. There are 16 residues in the CDR3. Per the germline V gene, CDR1 is MGHRA and CDR2 is YSYEKL. Trimming removed 4 bases from V and 9 bases from J, with 22 bases in between. CDR3 protein: CASSPEVTASGRPQHF. In nucleotides, the CDR3 is TGCGCCAGCAGCCCCGAAGTAACGGCGTCCGGAAGGCCCCAGCATTTT.

This clonotype was detected once. The chain links TRBV19 to TRBJ2-1; D not certain. Near its end, the DNA agrees better with TRBJ2-7, so the J call may be wrong. Germline assignment: CDR1 LNHDA and CDR2 SQIVND (reference sequence). The length of the CDR3 is 14 residues. The CDR3 region has the DNA TGTGCCAGTCTTGACCGAAGCTCCTACAATGAGCAGTACTTC. Translated: CASLDRSSYNEQYF.

CDR3 protein: CASLIAGADTQYF. The CDR3 DNA follows: TGTGCCAGCTTGATAGCGGGGGCGGATACGCAGTATTTT. The chain recombines TRBV11-2 with TRBJ2-3; 9 bases match TRBD2. CDR3 length: 13 residues. CDR1 is SGHAT, CDR2 FQNNGV, per germline. V gave up 8 bases and J gave up 6 bases; unmatched junction bases: 6. Looking up the rest from reference TRBV11-2 and TRBJ2-3 gives the full variable domain: EAGVAQSPRYKIIEKRQSVAFWCNPISGHATLYWYQQILGQGPKLLIQFQNNGVVDDSQLPKDRFSAERLKGVDSTLKIQPAKLEDSAVYLCASLIAGADTQYFGPGTRLTVL.